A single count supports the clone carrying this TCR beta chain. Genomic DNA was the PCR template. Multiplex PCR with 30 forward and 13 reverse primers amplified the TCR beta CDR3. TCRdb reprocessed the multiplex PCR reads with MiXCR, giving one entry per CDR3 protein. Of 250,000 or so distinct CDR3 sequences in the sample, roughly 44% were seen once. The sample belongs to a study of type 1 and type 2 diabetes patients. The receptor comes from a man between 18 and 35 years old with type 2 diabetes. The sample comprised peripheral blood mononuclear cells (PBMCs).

DNA of the CDR3: TGTGCCTGGAGTGTTAGGCTTCATTTTTATGGCTACACCTTC. Translated: CAWSVRLHFYGYTF. The genes are TRBV30 and TRBJ1-2; no firm D call. Germline V gene data show CDR1 as GTSNPN and CDR2 as SVGIG (reference sequence). The CDR3 consists of 14 residues. The germline V and J ends were trimmed by 0 bases and 5 bases, with 13 bases remaining between them.